The text below deals with one T cell receptor beta chain. The trim removed 5 bases at V and 4 bases at J, leaving 1 base unmatched. Germline V gene data show CDR1 as SGHVS and CDR2 as FNYEAQ. The CDR3 has 13 amino acids. This specimen belongs to a study of blood T cell repertoires in COVID-19. The wider study: Acute and convalescent COVID-19 samples came from the United States, Italy and Spain. PBMCs, B-cell-depleted T cells, or T cells provided the cDNA or gDNA that made up the material.

How the authors handled the data: Cell counts per sample came from amplifying reference gene primers. Clones were read by immunoSEQ multiplex PCR, and TCRdb kept only the in-frame ones, dropping some. The D gene and trimming were derived from the DNA, and the V and J assignments and clone size from that table. This sample yields just under 350,000 clones, of which about nine tenths are seen a single time; 6% to 8% belongs to the top ten. Recruited during active infection, patients (from Seattle) were subsequently followed longitudinally. The sequenced material came from peripheral blood. V gene TRBV7-6 combines with J gene TRBJ2-7; 11 bases match TRBD1. The receptor was derived from a woman in her seventies with COVID-19, enrolled during active disease. This CDR3 is CASSRDRGYEQYF. CDR3 DNA: TGTGCCAGCAGCCGGGACAGGGGGTACGAGCAGTACTTC.